This T cell receptor (beta chain) was captured in a study of blood T cell repertoires in COVID-19. Study at large: Samples came from the United States, Italy and Spain, spanning acute and convalescent COVID-19. Sample material is recorded as cDNA or gDNA derived from T cells, B-cell-depleted T cells, or PBMCs.

Under the authors' procedure: Estimation of nucleated cell counts was performed using reference gene primer amplification. Data came from immunoSEQ multiplex PCR; TCRdb stores just in-frame clones and leaves some out. V, J and clone size are taken as reported in that table, and D and trimming were inferred from the DNA itself. Altogether approximately 73,000 clones are present, more than 75% being singletons, with the ten largest covering approximately 1.9%. This CDR3 is built from 14 residues. A single count supports this clone. The sequencing input was peripheral blood. The rearrangement links TRBV21-1 to TRBJ2-7; the D call in the table, TRBD2, was not verified against the DNA. TRBV21-1 is noted as a pseudogene. The TCR originated in a woman in her sixties with acute or convalescent COVID-19. The CDR3 reads CASILAGSSYEQYF. The DNA of the CDR3 is TGTGCCAGCATCCTCGCGGGATCCTCCTACGAGCAGTACTTC.